Listed below are T cell receptor beta chains from one sample, sequenced in a study of blood T cell repertoires in COVID-19. The protocol was immunoSEQ multiplex PCR, while the TCRdb copy is restricted to in-frame clones and leaves out a portion. Of over 200,000 clones listed, around four fifths were seen once; the top ten hold about a sixth. The specimen was peripheral blood. The receptors derive from a woman at least 80 years old with active or convalescent COVID-19. Each CDR3 is given with its conserved first and last residue. The D gene is left open where the match is weak. Expanded clones are given a class, and other clones once, few, many or no size at all.

size: -; D: TRBD2; V: TRBV6-2/TRBV6-3; J: TRBJ2-3; CDR3: CASNPGLAFDTQYF; DNA: TGTGCCAGCAACCCGGGACTAGCTTTTGATACGCAGTATTTT
size: -; D: -; V: TRBV21-1; J: TRBJ2-2; CDR3: CASSTRAPITGELFF; DNA: TGTGCCAGCAGCACGCGAGCCCCGATTACCGGGGAGCTGTTTTTT
size: -; D: -; V: TRBV6-5; J: TRBJ1-5; CDR3: CASSPDIRNQPQHF; DNA: TGTGCCAGCAGTCCCGACATTCGTAATCAGCCCCAGCATTTT
size: -; D: -; V: TRBV7-2; J: TRBJ2-3; CDR3: CASSSRDSDTDTQYF; DNA: TGTGCCAGCAGCTCAAGGGACTCAGACACAGATACGCAGTATTTT
size: -; D: TRBD1; V: TRBV4-3; J: TRBJ1-5; CDR3: CASSQDLQGASQPQHF; DNA: TGCGCCAGCAGCCAAGATTTGCAGGGGGCAAGCCAGCCCCAGCATTTT
size: -; D: -; V: TRBV14; J: TRBJ2-5; CDR3: CASSQGVVNQETQYF; DNA: TGTGCCAGCAGCCAAGGTGTAGTGAACCAAGAGACCCAGTACTTC
size: -; D: TRBD1; V: TRBV3-1/TRBV3-2; J: TRBJ2-2; CDR3: CASSQGQGSTGELFF; DNA: TGTGCCAGCAGCCAGGGACAGGGGAGCACCGGGGAGCTGTTTTTT
size: -; D: -; V: TRBV5-4; J: TRBJ2-7; CDR3: CASSSPGFGDHEQYF; DNA: TGTGCCAGCAGCTCACCGGGATTCGGAGACCACGAGCAGTACTTC
size: few; D: TRBD2; V: TRBV2; J: TRBJ2-1; CDR3: CASSVLAGAGEQFF; DNA: TGTGCCAGCAGTGTACTAGCGGGAGCGGGTGAGCAGTTCTTC
size: -; D: TRBD2; V: TRBV4-3; J: TRBJ2-7; CDR3: CASSQGRREALSYEQYF; DNA: TGCGCCAGCAGCCAAGGTAGGCGGGAGGCCCTCTCCTACGAGCAGTACTTC
size: -; D: -; V: TRBV4-1; J: TRBJ2-5; CDR3: CASSQAAGGRQETQYF; DNA: TGCGCCAGCAGCCAAGCGGCCGGGGGGCGCCAAGAGACCCAGTACTTC
size: -; D: TRBD2; V: TRBV5-3; J: TRBJ2-7; CDR3: CARSWEGRGYEQYF; DNA: TGTGCCAGAAGCTGGGAGGGGCGAGGTTACGAGCAGTACTTC
size: -; D: TRBD2; V: TRBV5-1; J: TRBJ2-3; CDR3: CASSFLGTSGGFGTDTQYF; DNA: TGCGCCAGCAGCTTTTTAGGGACTAGCGGCGGGTTCGGCACAGATACGCAGTATTTT
size: once; D: -; V: TRBV29-1; J: TRBJ2-7; CDR3: CSVADPGARSWEQYF; DNA: TGCAGCGTCGCCGACCCAGGCGCCCGGTCATGGGAGCAGTACTTC
size: -; D: TRBD1; V: TRBV18; J: TRBJ1-1; CDR3: CASSPSTGVTEAFF; DNA: TGTGCCAGCTCACCATCGACAGGGGTCACTGAAGCTTTCTTT
size: -; D: TRBD1; V: TRBV6-6; J: TRBJ1-2; CDR3: CASSYPGQGAIGYTF; DNA: TGTGCCAGCAGTTACCCTGGACAGGGGGCCATTGGCTACACCTTC
size: few; D: -; V: TRBV7-2; J: TRBJ1-5; CDR3: CASSLVGGQGNQPQHF; DNA: TGTGCCAGCAGCTTAGTGGGGGGGCAAGGCAATCAGCCCCAGCATTTT
size: once; D: -; V: TRBV2; J: TRBJ2-6; CDR3: CASRARVLGANVLTF; DNA: TGTGCCAGCAGGGCCAGGGTTCTCGGGGCCAACGTCCTGACTTTC
size: once; D: TRBD2; V: TRBV7-2; J: TRBJ2-7; CDR3: CASSSTPRTSPTYEQYF; DNA: TGTGCCAGCAGCTCCACACCGAGGACTAGCCCCACCTACGAGCAGTACTTC